This T cell receptor beta chain comes out of a study of early T cells in non-severe SARS-CoV-2 infection. Overall study: Chains were not paired, and sequencing was done on bulk RNA from unsorted whole blood.

This clonotype came up many times. The antigen is unknown. Germline V gives CDR1 SQVTM, CDR2 ANQGSEA. The CDR3 contains 14 residues. Losses at the gene ends were 2 bases for V and 4 bases for J; bases not matched to a gene: 5. TCRdb fed the 5' RACE reads into MiXCR, producing one record per CDR3 protein. The sample holds about 25,000 distinct CDR3 sequences, approximately 4.4% seen once. Study-wide points: The matching step, a VDJdb search, favored anti-spike CD8 responses and missed private and CD4 specificities.

Sequenced material: whole blood. The sequence was obtained from an adult who was a healthcare worker with PCR-confirmed SARS-CoV-2 infection or an uninfected control (not recorded which). The chain is built from TRBV29-1 and TRBJ2-3, with 8 bases fitting TRBD2. The CDR3 sequence: CSVEQSGGSDTQYF. CDR3 coding DNA: TGCAGCGTTGAACAAAGCGGGGGATCAGATACGCAGTATTTT.